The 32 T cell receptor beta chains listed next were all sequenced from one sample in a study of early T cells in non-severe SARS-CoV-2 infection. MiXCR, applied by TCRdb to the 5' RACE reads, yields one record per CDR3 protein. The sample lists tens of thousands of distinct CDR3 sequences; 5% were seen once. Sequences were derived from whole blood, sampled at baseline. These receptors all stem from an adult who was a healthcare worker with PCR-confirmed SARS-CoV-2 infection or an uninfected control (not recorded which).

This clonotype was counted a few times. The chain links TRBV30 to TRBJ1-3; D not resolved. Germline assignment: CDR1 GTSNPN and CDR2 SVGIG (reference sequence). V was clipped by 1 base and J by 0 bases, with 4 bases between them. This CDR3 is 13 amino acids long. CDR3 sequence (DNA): TGTGCCTGGAGTGACCACTCTGGAAACACCATATATTTT. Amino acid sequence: CAWSDHSGNTIYF.

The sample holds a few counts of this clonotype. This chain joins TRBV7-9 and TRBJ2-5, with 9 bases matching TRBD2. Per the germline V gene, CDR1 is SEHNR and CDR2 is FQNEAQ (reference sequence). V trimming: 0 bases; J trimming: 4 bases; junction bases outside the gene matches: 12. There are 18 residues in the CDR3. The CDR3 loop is CASSLATVGGRERETQYF. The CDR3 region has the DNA TGTGCCAGCAGCTTAGCGACGGTCGGCGGGAGGGAGCGAGAGACCCAGTACTTC.

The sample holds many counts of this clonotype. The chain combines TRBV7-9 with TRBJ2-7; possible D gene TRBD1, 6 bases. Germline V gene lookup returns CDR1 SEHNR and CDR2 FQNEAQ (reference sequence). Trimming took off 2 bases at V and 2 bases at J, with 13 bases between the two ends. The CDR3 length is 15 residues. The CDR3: CASSLSTGYPYEQYF. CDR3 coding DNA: TGTGCCAGCAGCTTATCAACAGGGTACCCCTACGAGCAGTACTTC.

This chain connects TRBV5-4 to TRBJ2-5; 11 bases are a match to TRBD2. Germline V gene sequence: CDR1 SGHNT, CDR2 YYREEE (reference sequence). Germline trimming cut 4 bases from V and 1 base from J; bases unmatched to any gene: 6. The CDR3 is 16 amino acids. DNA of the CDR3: TGTGCCAGCAGCCCGGAAGGGACTAGCGGCCAAGAGACCCAGTACTTC. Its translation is CASSPEGTSGQETQYF.

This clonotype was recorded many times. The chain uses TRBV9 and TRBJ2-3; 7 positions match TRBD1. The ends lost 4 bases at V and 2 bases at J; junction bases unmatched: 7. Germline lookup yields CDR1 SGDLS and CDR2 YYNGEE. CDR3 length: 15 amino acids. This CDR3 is CASSPGGPYTDTQYF. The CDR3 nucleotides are TGTGCCAGCAGCCCAGGGGGTCCTTACACAGATACGCAGTATTTT.

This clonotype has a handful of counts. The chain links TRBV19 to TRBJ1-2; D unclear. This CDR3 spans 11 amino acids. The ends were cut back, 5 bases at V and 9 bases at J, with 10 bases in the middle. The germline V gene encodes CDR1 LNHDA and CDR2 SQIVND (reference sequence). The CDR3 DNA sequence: TGTGCCAGTAGTGCACCTCGGAGCTACACCTTC. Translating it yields CASSAPRSYTF.

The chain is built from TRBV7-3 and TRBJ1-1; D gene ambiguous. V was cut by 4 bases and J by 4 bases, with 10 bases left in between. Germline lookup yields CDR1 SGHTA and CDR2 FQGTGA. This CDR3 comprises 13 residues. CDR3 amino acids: CASSWSEGTEAFF. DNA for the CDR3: TGTGCCAGCAGCTGGAGTGAGGGCACTGAAGCTTTCTTT.

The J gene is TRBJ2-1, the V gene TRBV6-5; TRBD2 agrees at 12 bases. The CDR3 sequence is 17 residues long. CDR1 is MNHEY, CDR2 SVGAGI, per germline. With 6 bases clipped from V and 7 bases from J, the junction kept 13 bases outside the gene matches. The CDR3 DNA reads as TGTGCCAGCAGCCTGACCCTAGCGGGAGGGCTGGGTAATGAGCAGTTCTTC. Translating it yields CASSLTLAGGLGNEQFF.

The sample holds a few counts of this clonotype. The CDR3 loop reads CASRDRRYNEQFF. The DNA of the CDR3 is TGTGCCAGCCGGGACAGGAGATACAATGAGCAGTTCTTC. The V and J genes are TRBV19 and TRBJ2-1; TRBD1 matches at 8 bases. CDR1 is LNHDA, CDR2 SQIVND, per germline (reference sequence). The CDR3 runs to 13 residues. Unmatched junction bases numbered 5, after V lost 9 bases and J lost 4 bases.

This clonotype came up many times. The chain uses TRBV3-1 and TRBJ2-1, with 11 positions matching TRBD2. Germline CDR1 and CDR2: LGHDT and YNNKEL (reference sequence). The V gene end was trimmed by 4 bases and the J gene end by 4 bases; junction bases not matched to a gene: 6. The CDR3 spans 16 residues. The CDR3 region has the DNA TGTGCCAGCAGCCGACTAGCGGGAAAGGAATACAATGAGCAGTTCTTC. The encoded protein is CASSRLAGKEYNEQFF.

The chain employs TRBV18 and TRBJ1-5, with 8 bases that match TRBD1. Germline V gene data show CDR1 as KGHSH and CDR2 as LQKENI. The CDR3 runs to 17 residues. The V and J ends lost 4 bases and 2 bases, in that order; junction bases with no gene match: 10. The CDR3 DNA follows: TGTGCCAGCTCACTACAACGGGGGACAGGTGGCAATCAGCCCCAGCATTTT. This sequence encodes CASSLQRGTGGNQPQHF.

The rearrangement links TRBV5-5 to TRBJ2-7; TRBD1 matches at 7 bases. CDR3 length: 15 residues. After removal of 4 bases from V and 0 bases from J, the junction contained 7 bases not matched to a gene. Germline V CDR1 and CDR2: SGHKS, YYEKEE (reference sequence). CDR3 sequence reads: CASSTLNRGSYEQYF. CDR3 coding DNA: TGTGCCAGCAGCACCTTAAACAGGGGCTCCTACGAGCAGTACTTC.

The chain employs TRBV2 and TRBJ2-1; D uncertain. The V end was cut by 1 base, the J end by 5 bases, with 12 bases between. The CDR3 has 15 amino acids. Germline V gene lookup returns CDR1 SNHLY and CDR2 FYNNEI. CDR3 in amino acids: CASSEVRQGNNEQFF. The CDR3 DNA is TGTGCCAGCAGTGAAGTGCGGCAAGGAAACAATGAGCAGTTCTTC.

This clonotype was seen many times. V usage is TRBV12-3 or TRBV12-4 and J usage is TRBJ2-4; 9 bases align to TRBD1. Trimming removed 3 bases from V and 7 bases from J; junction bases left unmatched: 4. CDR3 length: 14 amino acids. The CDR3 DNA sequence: TGTGCCAGCAGTTTCTCAGGACAGGGGAACATTCAGTACTTC. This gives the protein CASSFSGQGNIQYF.

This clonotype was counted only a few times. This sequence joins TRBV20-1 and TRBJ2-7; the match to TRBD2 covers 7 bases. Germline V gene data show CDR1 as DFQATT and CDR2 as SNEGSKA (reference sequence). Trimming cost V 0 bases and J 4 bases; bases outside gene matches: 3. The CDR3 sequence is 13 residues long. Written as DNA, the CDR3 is TGCAGTGCTAGAGAAACGGGGGGATACGAGCAGTACTTC. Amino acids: CSARETGGYEQYF.

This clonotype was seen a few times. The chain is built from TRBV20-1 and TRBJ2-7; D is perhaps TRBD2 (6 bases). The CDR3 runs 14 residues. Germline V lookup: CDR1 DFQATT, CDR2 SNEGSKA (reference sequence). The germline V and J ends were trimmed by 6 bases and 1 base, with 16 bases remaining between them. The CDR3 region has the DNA TGCAGTGCGAGACGAGTTAGCGGTTCCTACGAGCAGTACTTC. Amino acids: CSARRVSGSYEQYF.

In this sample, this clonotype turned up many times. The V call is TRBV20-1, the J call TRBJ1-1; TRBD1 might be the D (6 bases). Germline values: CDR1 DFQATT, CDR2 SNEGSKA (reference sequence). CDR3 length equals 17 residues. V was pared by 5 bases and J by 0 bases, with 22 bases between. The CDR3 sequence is CSAADLRGGGVNTEAFF. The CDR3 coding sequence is TGCAGTGCTGCGGACCTTCGGGGGGGCGGGGTGAACACTGAAGCTTTCTTT.

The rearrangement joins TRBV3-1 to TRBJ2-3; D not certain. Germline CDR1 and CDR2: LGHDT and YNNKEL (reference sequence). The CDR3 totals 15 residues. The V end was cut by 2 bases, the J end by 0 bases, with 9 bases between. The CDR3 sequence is CASSQWDTSTDTQYF. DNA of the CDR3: TGTGCCAGCAGCCAATGGGATACTAGCACAGATACGCAGTATTTT.

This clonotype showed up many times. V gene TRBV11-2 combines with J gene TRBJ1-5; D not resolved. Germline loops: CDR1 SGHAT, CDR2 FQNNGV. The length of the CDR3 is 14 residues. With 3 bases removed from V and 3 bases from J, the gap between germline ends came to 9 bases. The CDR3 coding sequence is TGTGCCAGCAGCTTTTTAGTGTACAATCAGCCCCAGCATTTT. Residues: CASSFLVYNQPQHF.

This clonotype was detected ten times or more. The CDR3 loop reads CASSFRLAGAYNEQFF. The CDR3 DNA follows: TGTGCCAGCAGCTTCAGACTAGCGGGAGCCTACAATGAGCAGTTCTTC. The chain carries TRBV9 and TRBJ2-1; 12 bases line up with TRBD2. The CDR3 length is 16 residues. Germline V gene data show CDR1 as SGDLS and CDR2 as YYNGEE. V was pared by 4 bases and J by 2 bases, with 4 bases of the junction left unmatched. Combining the CDR3 with reference TRBV9 and TRBJ2-1 gives the whole variable domain DSGVTQTPKHLITATGQRVTLRCSPRSGDLSVYWYQQSLDQGLQFLIQYYNGEERAKGNILERFSAQQFPDLHSELNLSSLELGDSALYFCASSFRLAGAYNEQFFGPGTRLTVL.

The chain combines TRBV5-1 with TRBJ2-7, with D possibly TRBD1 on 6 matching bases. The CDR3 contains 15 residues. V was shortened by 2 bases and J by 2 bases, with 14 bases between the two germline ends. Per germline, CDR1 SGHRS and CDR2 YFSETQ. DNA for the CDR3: TGCGCCAGCAGCTTTGAATGGGGGCCCGCCTACGAGCAGTACTTC. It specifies CASSFEWGPAYEQYF.

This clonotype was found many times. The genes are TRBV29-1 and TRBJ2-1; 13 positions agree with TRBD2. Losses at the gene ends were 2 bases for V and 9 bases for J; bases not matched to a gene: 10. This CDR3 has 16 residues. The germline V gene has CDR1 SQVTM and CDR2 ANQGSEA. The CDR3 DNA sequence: TGCAGCGTTGAAAAACTAGCGGGAGGGCCTCGAGCTGAGCAGTTCTTC. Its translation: CSVEKLAGGPRAEQFF.

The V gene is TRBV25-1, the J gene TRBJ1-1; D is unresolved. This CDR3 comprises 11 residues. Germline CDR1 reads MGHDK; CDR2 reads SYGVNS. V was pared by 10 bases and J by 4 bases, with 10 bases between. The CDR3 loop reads CATQRGTEAFF. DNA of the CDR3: TGTGCCACCCAAAGAGGCACTGAAGCTTTCTTT.

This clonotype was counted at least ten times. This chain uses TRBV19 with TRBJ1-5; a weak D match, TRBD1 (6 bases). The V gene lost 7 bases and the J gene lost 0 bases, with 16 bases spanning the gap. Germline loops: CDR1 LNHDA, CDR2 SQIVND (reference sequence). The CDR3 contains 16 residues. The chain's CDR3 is CASTTQGYYSNQPQHF. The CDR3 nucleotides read TGTGCCAGTACCACCCAGGGGTACTATAGCAATCAGCCCCAGCATTTT. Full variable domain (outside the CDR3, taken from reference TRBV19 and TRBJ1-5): DGGITQSPKYLFRKEGQNVTLSCEQNLNHDAMYWYRQDPGQGLRLIYYSQIVNDFQKGDIAEGYSVSREKKESFPLTVTSAQKNPTAFYLCASTTQGYYSNQPQHFGDGTRLSIL.

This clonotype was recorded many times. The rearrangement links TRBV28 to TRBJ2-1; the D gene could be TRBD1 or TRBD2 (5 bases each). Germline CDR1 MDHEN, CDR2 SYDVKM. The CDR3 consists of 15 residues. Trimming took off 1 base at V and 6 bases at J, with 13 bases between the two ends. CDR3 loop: CASSLFRDARNEQFF. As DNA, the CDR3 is TGTGCCAGCAGTTTATTCCGGGACGCCCGCAATGAGCAGTTCTTC.

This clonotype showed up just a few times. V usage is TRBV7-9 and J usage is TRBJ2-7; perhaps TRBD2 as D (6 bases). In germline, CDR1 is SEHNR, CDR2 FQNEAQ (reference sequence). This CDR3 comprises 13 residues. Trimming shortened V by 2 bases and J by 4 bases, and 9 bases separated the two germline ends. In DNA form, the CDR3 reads TGTGCCAGCAGCTTAAGACTAGTTTACGAGCAGTACTTC. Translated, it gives CASSLRLVYEQYF.

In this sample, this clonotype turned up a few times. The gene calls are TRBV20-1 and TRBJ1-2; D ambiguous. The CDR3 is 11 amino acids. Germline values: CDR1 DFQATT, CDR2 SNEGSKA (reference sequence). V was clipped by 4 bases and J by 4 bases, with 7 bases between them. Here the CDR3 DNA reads TGCAGTGCTAAGGCCAGCTATGGCTACACCTTC. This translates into CSAKASYGYTF.

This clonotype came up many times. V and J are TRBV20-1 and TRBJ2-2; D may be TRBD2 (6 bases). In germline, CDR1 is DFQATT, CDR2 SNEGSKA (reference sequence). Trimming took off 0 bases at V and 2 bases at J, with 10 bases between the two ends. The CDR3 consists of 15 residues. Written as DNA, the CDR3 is TGCAGTGCTAGAGAGCGGGGATCTAACACCGGGGAGCTGTTTTTT. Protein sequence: CSARERGSNTGELFF.

The CDR3 sequence: CASSVSSYEQYF. CDR3 DNA: TGTGCCAGCAGCGTCTCCTCCTACGAGCAGTACTTC. This chain joins TRBV2 and TRBJ2-7; no definite D call. CDR1 and CDR2 (germline): SNHLY, FYNNEI. Trimming left V 6 bases short and J 0 bases short, with 6 bases between. The CDR3 totals 12 residues. The variable domain in full, with the rest retrieved from reference TRBV2 and TRBJ2-7, is EPEVTQTPSHQVTQMGQEVILRCVPISNHLYFYWYRQILGQKVEFLVSFYNNEISEKSEIFDDQFSVERPDGSNFTLKIRSTKLEDSAMYFCASSVSSYEQYFGPGTRLTVT.

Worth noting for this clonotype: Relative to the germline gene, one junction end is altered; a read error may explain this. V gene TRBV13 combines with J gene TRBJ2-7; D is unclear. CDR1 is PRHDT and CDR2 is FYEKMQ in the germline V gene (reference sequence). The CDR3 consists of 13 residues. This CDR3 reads CVSSLGRSYEQYF. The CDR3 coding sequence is TGTGTCAGCAGCTTAGGGCGATCCTACGAGCAGTACTTC.

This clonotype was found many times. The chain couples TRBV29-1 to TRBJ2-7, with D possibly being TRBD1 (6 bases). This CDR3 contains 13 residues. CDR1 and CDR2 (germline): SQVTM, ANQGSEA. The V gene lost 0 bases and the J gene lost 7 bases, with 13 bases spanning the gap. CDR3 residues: CSVEDRQVGEQYF. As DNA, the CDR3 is TGCAGCGTTGAAGACCGACAGGTCGGGGAGCAGTACTTC.

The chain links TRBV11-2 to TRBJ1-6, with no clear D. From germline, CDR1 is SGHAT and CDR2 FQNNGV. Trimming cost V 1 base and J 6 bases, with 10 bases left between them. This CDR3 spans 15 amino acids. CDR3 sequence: CASSLGALGNSPLHF. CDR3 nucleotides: TGTGCCAGCAGCTTAGGGGCTCTGGGTAATTCACCCCTCCACTTT.